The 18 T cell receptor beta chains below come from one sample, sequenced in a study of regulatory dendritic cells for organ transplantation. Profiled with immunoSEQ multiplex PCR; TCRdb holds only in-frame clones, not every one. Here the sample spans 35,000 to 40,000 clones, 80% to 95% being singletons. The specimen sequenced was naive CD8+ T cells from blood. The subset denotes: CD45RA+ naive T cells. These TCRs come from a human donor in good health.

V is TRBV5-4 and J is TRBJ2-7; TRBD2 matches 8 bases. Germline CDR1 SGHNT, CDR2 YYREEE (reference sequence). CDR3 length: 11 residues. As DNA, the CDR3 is TGTGCAGCGGGAGTAACACACGAGCAGTACTTC. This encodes CAAGVTHEQYF.

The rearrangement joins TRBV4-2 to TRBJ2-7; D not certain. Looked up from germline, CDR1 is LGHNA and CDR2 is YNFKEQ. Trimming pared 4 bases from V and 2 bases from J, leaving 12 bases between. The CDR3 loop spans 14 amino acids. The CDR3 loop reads CASSRRTPPYEQYF. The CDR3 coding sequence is TGTGCCAGCAGCCGACGGACGCCCCCCTACGAGCAGTACTTC.

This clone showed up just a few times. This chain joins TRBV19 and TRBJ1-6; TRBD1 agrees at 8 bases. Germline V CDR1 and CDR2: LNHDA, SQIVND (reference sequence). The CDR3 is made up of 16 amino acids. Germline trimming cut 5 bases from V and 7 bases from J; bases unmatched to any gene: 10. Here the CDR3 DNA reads TGTGCCAGTAGTCTCCATCGGGGACAGGACAATTCACCCCTCCACTTT. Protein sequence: CASSLHRGQDNSPLHF.

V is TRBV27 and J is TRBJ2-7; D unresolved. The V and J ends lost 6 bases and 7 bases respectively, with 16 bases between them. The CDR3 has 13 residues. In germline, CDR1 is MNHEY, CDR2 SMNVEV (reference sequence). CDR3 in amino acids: CASRQAPLGEQYF. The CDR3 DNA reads TGTGCCAGCAGGCAGGCCCCACTGGGGGAGCAGTACTTC.

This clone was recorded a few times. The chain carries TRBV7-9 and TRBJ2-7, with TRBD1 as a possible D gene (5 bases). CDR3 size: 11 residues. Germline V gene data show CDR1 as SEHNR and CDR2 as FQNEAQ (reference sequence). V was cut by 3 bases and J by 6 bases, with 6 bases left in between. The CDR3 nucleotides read TGTGCCAGCAGCTTGGACACCGAGCAGTACTTC. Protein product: CASSLDTEQYF.

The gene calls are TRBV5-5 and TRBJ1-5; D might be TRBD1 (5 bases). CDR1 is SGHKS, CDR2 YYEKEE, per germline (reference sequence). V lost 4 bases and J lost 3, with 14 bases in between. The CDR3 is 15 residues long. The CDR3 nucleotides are TGTGCCAGCAGCCCTGACAGTAGCCCCAATCAGCCCCAGCATTTT. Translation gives CASSPDSSPNQPQHF.

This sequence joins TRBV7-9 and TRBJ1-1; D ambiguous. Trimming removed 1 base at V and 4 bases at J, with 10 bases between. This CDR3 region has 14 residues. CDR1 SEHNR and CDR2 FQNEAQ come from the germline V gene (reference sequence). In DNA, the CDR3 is TGTGCCAGCAGCTTAGGACCCATACCCACTGAAGCTTTCTTT. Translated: CASSLGPIPTEAFF.

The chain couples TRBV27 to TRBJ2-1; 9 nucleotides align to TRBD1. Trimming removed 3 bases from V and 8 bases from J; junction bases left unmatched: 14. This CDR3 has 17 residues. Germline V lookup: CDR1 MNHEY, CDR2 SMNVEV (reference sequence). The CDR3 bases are TGTGCCAGCAGTTTCATTGTCGGGACAGGGTTTAATTATGAGCAGTTCTTC. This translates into CASSFIVGTGFNYEQFF.

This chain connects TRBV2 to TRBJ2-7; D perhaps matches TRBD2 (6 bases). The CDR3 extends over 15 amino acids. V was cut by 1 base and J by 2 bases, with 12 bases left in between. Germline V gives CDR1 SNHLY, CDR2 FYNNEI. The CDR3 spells CASSEGLADAYEQYF. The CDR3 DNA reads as TGTGCCAGCAGTGAAGGGTTAGCGGACGCCTACGAGCAGTACTTC.

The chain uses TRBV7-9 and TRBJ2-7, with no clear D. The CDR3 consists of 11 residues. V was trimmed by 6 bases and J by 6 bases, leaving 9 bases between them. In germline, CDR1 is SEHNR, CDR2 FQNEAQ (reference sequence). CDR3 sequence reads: CASRGGGEQYF. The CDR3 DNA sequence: TGTGCCAGCAGGGGCGGTGGCGAGCAGTACTTC.

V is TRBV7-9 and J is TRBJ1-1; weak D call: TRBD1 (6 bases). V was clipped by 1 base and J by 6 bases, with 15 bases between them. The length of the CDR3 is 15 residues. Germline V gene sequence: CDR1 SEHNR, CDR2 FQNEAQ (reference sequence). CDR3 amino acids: CASSLGSRGRSEAFF. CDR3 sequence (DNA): TGTGCCAGCAGCTTAGGTTCCAGGGGAAGGTCTGAAGCTTTCTTT. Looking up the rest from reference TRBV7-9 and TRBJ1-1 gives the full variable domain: DTGVSQNPRHKITKRGQNVTFRCDPISEHNRLYWYRQTLGQGPEFLTYFQNEAQLEKSRLLSDRFSAERPKGSFSTLEIQRTEQGDSAMYLCASSLGSRGRSEAFFGQGTRLTVV.

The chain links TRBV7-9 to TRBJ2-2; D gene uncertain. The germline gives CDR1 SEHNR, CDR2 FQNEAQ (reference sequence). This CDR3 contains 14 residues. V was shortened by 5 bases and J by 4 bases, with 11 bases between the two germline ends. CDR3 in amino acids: CASSLLLGTGELFF. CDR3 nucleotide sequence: TGTGCCAGCAGCCTCCTGTTGGGCACCGGGGAGCTGTTTTTT.

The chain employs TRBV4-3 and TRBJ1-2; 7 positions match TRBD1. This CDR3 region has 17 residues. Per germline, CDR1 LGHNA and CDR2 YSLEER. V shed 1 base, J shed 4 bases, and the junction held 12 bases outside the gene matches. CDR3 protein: CASSQALGTESRYGYTF. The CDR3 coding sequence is TGCGCCAGCAGCCAAGCTCTTGGGACAGAAAGCCGCTATGGCTACACCTTC.

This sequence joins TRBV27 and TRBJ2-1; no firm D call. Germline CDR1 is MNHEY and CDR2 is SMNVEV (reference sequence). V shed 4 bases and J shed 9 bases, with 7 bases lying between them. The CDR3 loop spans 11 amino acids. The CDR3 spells CASSSGSEQFF. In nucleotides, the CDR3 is TGTGCCAGCAGTTCCGGTAGTGAGCAGTTCTTC.

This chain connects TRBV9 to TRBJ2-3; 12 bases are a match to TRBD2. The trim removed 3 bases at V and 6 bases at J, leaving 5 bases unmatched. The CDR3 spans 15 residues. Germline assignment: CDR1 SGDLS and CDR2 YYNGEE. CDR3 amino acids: CASSAGLAGTDTQYF. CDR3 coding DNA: TGTGCCAGCAGCGCAGGACTAGCGGGAACCGATACGCAGTATTTT. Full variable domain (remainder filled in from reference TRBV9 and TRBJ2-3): DSGVTQTPKHLITATGQRVTLRCSPRSGDLSVYWYQQSLDQGLQFLIQYYNGEERAKGNILERFSAQQFPDLHSELNLSSLELGDSALYFCASSAGLAGTDTQYFGPGTRLTVL.

This CDR3 reads CATSREHPGQGGEQYF. CDR3 in DNA: TGTGCCACCAGCAGAGAACATCCGGGACAGGGGGGCGAGCAGTACTTC. This rearrangement joins TRBV15 to TRBJ2-7; 11 bases align to TRBD1. The germline V gene encodes CDR1 LNHNV and CDR2 YYDKDF (reference sequence). V gave up 0 bases and J gave up 6 bases; unmatched junction bases: 7. CDR3 length equals 16 residues. Variable domain in full (rest from reference TRBV15 and TRBJ2-7): DAMVIQNPRYQVTQFGKPVTLSCSQTLNHNVMYWYQQKSSQAPKLLFHYYDKDFNNEADTPDNFQSRRPNTSFCFLDIRSPGLGDTAMYLCATSREHPGQGGEQYFGPGTRLTVT.

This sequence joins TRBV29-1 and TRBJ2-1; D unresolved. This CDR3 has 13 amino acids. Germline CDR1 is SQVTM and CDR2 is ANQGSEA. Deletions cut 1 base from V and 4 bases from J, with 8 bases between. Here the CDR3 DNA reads TGCAGCGTTGAAGGTACACTATACAATGAGCAGTTCTTC. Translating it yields CSVEGTLYNEQFF.

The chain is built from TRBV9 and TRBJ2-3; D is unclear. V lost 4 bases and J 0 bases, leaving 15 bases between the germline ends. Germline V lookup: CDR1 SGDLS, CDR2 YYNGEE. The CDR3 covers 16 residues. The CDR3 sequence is CASSTSRHSSTDTQYF. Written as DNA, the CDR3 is TGTGCCAGCAGCACAAGCCGGCACTCGAGCACAGATACGCAGTATTTT.